Below are 24 T cell receptor beta chains sequenced from a single sample in a study of T-cell reconstitution after alpha-beta-depleted transplantation in children. It was with unique molecular identifiers that the TCRbeta library was prepared. In TCRdb, the PCR reads were re-called with MiXCR into one record per CDR3 protein. The profile shows fewer than 550,000 distinct CDR3 sequences, 11% of them singletons. The sequencing used PBMCs, mostly from graft donor cells, collected 180 days after TCRalphabeta/CD19-depleted stem cell transplant. These receptors came from a female patient aged 2 to 10 who had a stem cell transplant for aplastic anemia, so the T cells may come from the graft donor.

The chain carries TRBV7-6 and TRBJ2-1; D may correspond to TRBD1 or TRBD2 (5 bases each). With 7 bases removed from V and 4 bases from J, the gap between germline ends came to 8 bases. CDR3 size: 12 residues. The germline gives CDR1 SGHVS, CDR2 FNYEAQ. The CDR3 loop reads CASMGRYNEQFF. CDR3 coding DNA: TGTGCCAGCATGGGACGTTACAATGAGCAGTTCTTC. The full variable domain, with the rest looked up from reference TRBV7-6 and TRBJ2-1, is GAGVSQSPRYKVTKRGQDVALRCDPISGHVSLYWYRQALGQGPEFLTYFNYEAQQDKSGLPNDRFSAERPEGSISTLTIQRTEQRDSAMYRCASMGRYNEQFFGPGTRLTVL.

This clonotype was seen a handful of times. The chain carries TRBV4-3 and TRBJ2-1; tentatively, D is TRBD2 (6 bases). Trimming took off 0 bases at V and 4 bases at J, with 16 bases between the two ends. CDR1 is LGHNA and CDR2 is YSLEER in the germline V gene. The CDR3 is 17 amino acids. CDR3 DNA: TGCGCCAGCAGCCAAGATGGCGGGACCCCATTATACAATGAGCAGTTCTTC. Its protein is CASSQDGGTPLYNEQFF.

Notes on this clonotype: Its ends do not fully match the called genes, so a read error is possible. V gene TRBV7-9 combines with J gene TRBJ1-3; D remains unclear. The germline CDR1 and CDR2 sequences are SEHNR and FQNEAQ (reference sequence). The CDR3 loop spans 12 amino acids. The CDR3 bases are TGTGCCAGCAGCTACCCTGGAAACACCATGTATTTT. This encodes CASSYPGNTMYF. The full variable domain, rest sourced from reference TRBV7-9 and TRBJ1-3, is DTGVSQNPRHKITKRGQNVTFRCDPISEHNRLYWYRQTLGQGPEFLTYFQNEAQLEKSRLLSDRFSAERPKGSFSTLEIQRTEQGDSAMYLCASSYPGNTMYFGEGSWLTVV.

The chain links TRBV5-1 to TRBJ1-2, with 7 bases that match TRBD1. The germline CDR1 and CDR2 sequences are SGHRS and YFSETQ. There are 15 residues in the CDR3. The ends lost 7 bases at V and 4 bases at J; junction bases unmatched: 13. CDR3 region: CASGDFFGQVYGYTF. Here the CDR3 DNA reads TGCGCCAGCGGAGATTTCTTCGGACAGGTCTATGGCTACACCTTC.

This clonotype was seen a handful of times. J is TRBJ1-1 and V is TRBV20-1; possibly TRBD1 for D (5 bases). The germline gives CDR1 DFQATT, CDR2 SNEGSKA (reference sequence). V lost 3 bases and J 4 bases, leaving 12 bases between the germline ends. The CDR3 is 13 amino acids. CDR3 nucleotides: TGCAGTGCTAGGCGTCCCGGGGGCACTGAAGCTTTCTTT. Translated, it gives CSARRPGGTEAFF.

The gene calls are TRBV12-5 and TRBJ2-2; D not resolved. The CDR3 runs to 12 residues. Germline values: CDR1 LGHNT, CDR2 FRNRAP. Between the trimmed V and J ends, which lost 3 bases and 4 bases, there was a span of 3 bases. The CDR3 DNA reads as TGTGCTAGTGGTTTAGCCACCGGGGAGCTGTTTTTT. Protein: CASGLATGELFF.

This clonotype was seen ten or more times. V is TRBV2 and J is TRBJ1-1, with a tentative D call TRBD1 (5 bases). The germline gives CDR1 SNHLY, CDR2 FYNNEI. The V end lost 2 bases, the J end lost 2 bases, and 9 bases lay between the germline ends. The CDR3 consists of 14 residues. In DNA form, the CDR3 reads TGTGCCAGCAGTGAACAGGGTACAAACACTGAAGCTTTCTTT. Translated: CASSEQGTNTEAFF.

This clonotype has ten or more counts. The genes are TRBV28 and TRBJ2-1, with D perhaps TRBD2 (7 bases). V was trimmed by 2 bases and J by 4 bases, leaving 9 bases between them. From germline, CDR1 is MDHEN and CDR2 SYDVKM. This CDR3 has 14 amino acids. CDR3 sequence: CASSLAGAYNEQFF. The CDR3 coding sequence is TGTGCCAGCAGTTTAGCGGGGGCTTACAATGAGCAGTTCTTC.

This chain joins TRBV20-1 and TRBJ2-7, with D perhaps TRBD1 (5 bases). CDR1 DFQATT and CDR2 SNEGSKA come from the germline V gene (reference sequence). This CDR3 is built from 13 residues. The V end lost 3 bases, the J end lost 7 bases, and 16 bases lay between the germline ends. The CDR3 here is CSASYRNTHEQYF. The CDR3 DNA reads as TGCAGTGCTAGCTACAGGAACACACATGAGCAGTACTTC.

The chain links TRBV7-9 to TRBJ2-7; maybe TRBD2 (5 bases). CDR3 length: 16 amino acids. CDR1 is SEHNR and CDR2 is FQNEAQ in the germline V gene (reference sequence). Trimming shortened V by 1 base and J by 1 base, and 14 bases separated the two germline ends. CDR3 region: CASSLDYRAESYEQYF. The CDR3 coding sequence is TGTGCCAGCAGCTTAGATTATCGAGCGGAATCCTACGAGCAGTACTTC.

This clonotype was recorded once. The V call is TRBV6-5, the J call TRBJ2-1; TRBD1 matches 7 bases. Germline values: CDR1 MNHEY, CDR2 SVGAGI. The J segment lost 0 bases and the V segment lost 2 bases, leaving 10 bases of the junction unmatched. The CDR3 is made up of 18 amino acids. The CDR3 bases are TGTGCCAGCAGTTACCTTTACAGGGGTGCGAGCTCCTACAATGAGCAGTTCTTC. It is translated as CASSYLYRGASSYNEQFF.

This clonotype was found a few times. The chain combines TRBV9 with TRBJ2-2; perhaps TRBD1 as D (5 bases). The CDR3 has 16 residues. Germline V gene sequence: CDR1 SGDLS, CDR2 YYNGEE. Trimming took 0 bases from V and 2 from J, leaving 11 bases between them. The CDR3 nucleotides are TGTGCCAGCAGCGTAGATGGGCAGGGAAACACCGGGGAGCTGTTTTTT. It translates to CASSVDGQGNTGELFF.

This chain uses TRBV2 with TRBJ1-5; TRBD1 is a possible D gene (6 bases). The CDR3 has 16 amino acids. Trimming pared 5 bases from V and 0 bases from J, leaving 14 bases between. Germline CDR1 is SNHLY and CDR2 is FYNNEI. The CDR3 spells CASSYRVLASNQPQHF. In DNA form, the CDR3 reads TGTGCCAGCAGTTACAGGGTTTTGGCTAGCAATCAGCCCCAGCATTTT.

The genes are TRBV18 and TRBJ2-5, with 9 bases fitting TRBD1. The junction had 15 bases not matched to a gene; V was cut back by 1 base and J by 0 bases. Germline V gene data show CDR1 as KGHSH and CDR2 as LQKENI. The CDR3 is 20 amino acids. The CDR3 protein is CASSPLAVAIRTGDQETQYF. CDR3 in DNA: TGTGCCAGCTCACCACTGGCCGTCGCTATCAGGACAGGGGACCAAGAGACCCAGTACTTC.

This clonotype was picked up a small number of times. The rearrangement uses TRBV5-1 and TRBJ1-1, with D maybe TRBD1 (5 bases). The CDR3 covers 15 residues. The germline V and J ends were trimmed by 0 bases and 1 base, with 10 bases remaining between them. Per germline, CDR1 SGHRS and CDR2 YFSETQ. As DNA, the CDR3 is TGCGCCAGCAGCTTGGACGGGGCCCGGAACACTGAAGCTTTCTTT. It encodes CASSLDGARNTEAFF.

This clonotype has a handful of counts. This chain links TRBV7-8 with TRBJ2-1; D gene uncertain. The CDR3 runs 12 residues. V lost 6 bases and J 7 bases, leaving 10 bases between the germline ends. Germline V gene data show CDR1 as SGHVS and CDR2 as FQNEAQ. The CDR3 DNA sequence: TGTGCCAGCAGGTTTGGCCGAAATGAGCAGTTCTTC. Translating gives CASRFGRNEQFF.

There are a few counts of this clonotype. V gene TRBV11-2 combines with J gene TRBJ2-1; perhaps TRBD2 as D (5 bases). Trimming pared 2 bases from V and 8 bases from J, leaving 16 bases between. The germline V gene has CDR1 SGHAT and CDR2 FQNNGV. The CDR3 runs 15 residues. CDR3 residues: CASSLYVRGYDEQFF. The CDR3 DNA reads TGTGCCAGCAGCTTATATGTTCGAGGGTACGATGAGCAGTTCTTC. The full variable domain, in which reference TRBV11-2 and TRBJ2-1 provide the parts outside the CDR3, is EAGVAQSPRYKIIEKRQSVAFWCNPISGHATLYWYQQILGQGPKLLIQFQNNGVVDDSQLPKDRFSAERLKGVDSTLKIQPAKLEDSAVYLCASSLYVRGYDEQFFGPGTRLTVL.

The chain carries TRBV12-3 or TRBV12-4 and TRBJ2-7; 8 bases line up with TRBD2. V lost 3 bases to trimming and J lost 7 bases; unmatched junction nucleotides: 11. The CDR3 extends over 15 amino acids. The CDR3 is CASSFGLAGHREQYV. In DNA form, the CDR3 reads TGTGCCAGCAGTTTCGGTCTAGCGGGCCACCGGGAGCAGTACGTC.

The chain joins TRBV7-8 to TRBJ2-7; 9 nucleotides line up with TRBD1. This CDR3 spans 15 amino acids. V lost 5 bases, J lost 3 bases, and 8 bases stayed unmatched. The V gene's germline CDR1 is SGHVS and CDR2 FQNEAQ. The CDR3 is CASSARTGANYEQYF. As DNA, the CDR3 is TGTGCCAGCAGCGCCCGGACAGGGGCTAACTACGAGCAGTACTTC.

Ten or more counts support this clonotype. V usage is TRBV4-3 and J usage is TRBJ2-1, with 9 bases lining up with TRBD2. The CDR3 is 14 amino acids. Germline trimming cut 0 bases from V and 6 bases from J; bases unmatched to any gene: 0. Per the germline V gene, CDR1 is LGHNA and CDR2 is YSLEER. CDR3 residues: CASSQETSGNEQFF. The DNA of the CDR3 is TGCGCCAGCAGCCAAGAGACTAGCGGCAATGAGCAGTTCTTC.

The sample holds a few counts of this clonotype. V and J are TRBV25-1 and TRBJ2-1, with D possibly being TRBD1 or TRBD2 (6 bases each). CDR1 MGHDK and CDR2 SYGVNS come from the germline V gene. Trimming shortened V by 8 bases and J by 0 bases, and 17 bases separated the two germline ends. The CDR3 is made up of 16 amino acids. CDR3 sequence reads: CASGGPLWGSYNEQFF. CDR3 sequence (DNA): TGTGCCAGCGGGGGGCCTTTGTGGGGCTCCTACAATGAGCAGTTCTTC. The whole variable domain, filled in from reference TRBV25-1 and TRBJ2-1, reads EADIYQTPRYLVIGTGKKITLECSQTMGHDKMYWYQQDPGMELHLIHYSYGVNSTEKGDLSSESTVSRIRTEHFPLTLESARPSHTSQYLCASGGPLWGSYNEQFFGPGTRLTVL.

The V call is TRBV7-9, the J call TRBJ1-1; D ambiguous. The CDR3 extends over 12 amino acids. Germline V gene lookup returns CDR1 SEHNR and CDR2 FQNEAQ (reference sequence). Trimming shortened V by 2 bases and J by 5 bases, and 6 bases separated the two germline ends. CDR3 region: CASSLLRTEAFF. The DNA for the CDR3 is TGTGCCAGCAGCTTATTGAGAACTGAAGCTTTCTTT.

V is TRBV7-3 and J is TRBJ1-2; maybe TRBD1 (6 bases). CDR3 size: 15 residues. Deletions cut 0 bases from V and 2 bases from J, with 10 bases between. Germline values: CDR1 SGHTA, CDR2 FQGTGA. The CDR3 DNA sequence: TGTGCCAGCAGCTTAACCGGGACAAGAAACTATGGCTACACCTTC. Protein product: CASSLTGTRNYGYTF.

The chain couples TRBV27 to TRBJ2-1; D gene ambiguous. The CDR3 sequence is 13 residues long. Trimming took 10 bases from V and 8 from J, leaving 18 bases between them. Germline CDR1 MNHEY, CDR2 SMNVEV (reference sequence). The CDR3 is CATSAVIGDEQFF. CDR3 in DNA: TGTGCCACCTCAGCAGTGATTGGAGATGAGCAGTTCTTC.